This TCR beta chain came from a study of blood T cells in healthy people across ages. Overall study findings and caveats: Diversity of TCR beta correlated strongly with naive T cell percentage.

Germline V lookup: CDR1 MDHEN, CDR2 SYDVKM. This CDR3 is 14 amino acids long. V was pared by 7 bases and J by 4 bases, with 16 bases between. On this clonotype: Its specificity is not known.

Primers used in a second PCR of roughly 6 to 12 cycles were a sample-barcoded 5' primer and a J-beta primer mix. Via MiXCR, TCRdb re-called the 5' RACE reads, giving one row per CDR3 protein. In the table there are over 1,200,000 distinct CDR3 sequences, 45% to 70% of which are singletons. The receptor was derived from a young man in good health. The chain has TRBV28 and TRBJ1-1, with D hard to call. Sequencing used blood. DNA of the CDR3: TGTGCCAGCATCTCCGGAACTGGAGGCACTGAAGCTTTCTTT. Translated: CASISGTGGTEAFF.